This T cell receptor (beta chain) was recorded in a study of monozygotic twins with inflammatory bowel disease. Whole-study results and caveats: IBD patients exhibited fewer clonotypes shared with other individuals than healthy twins, particularly with disease activity. Data gave no support to a single strong signal or clonotype associated with IBD. Cells of different T cell subtypes could not be told apart.

For this clonotype: The antigen is unknown.

One entry per CDR3 protein, without DNA, is what TCRdb gives after re-calling the 5' RACE reads. With 400,000 or so distinct CDR3 sequences in the sample, the ten largest clones hold 2% to 2.5%. Germline-derived CDR1 and CDR2 are SGHTA and FQGNSA. This CDR3 has 14 residues. Source material: blood. This chain uses TRBV7-2 with TRBJ2-2. This TCR derives from a human donor with ulcerative colitis or Crohn's disease, or a healthy co-twin of an affected twin (not recorded which). The CDR3 region is CASSTQRGTGELFF.